This record concerns one TCR beta chain sequence. Its cognate antigen is unknown. These data originate in a study of blood T cells in healthy people across ages. Study-wide results and caveats: Fewer expanded clones and more diversity marked long-lived versus aged donors.

Healthy Caucasian individuals from Russia aged about 6 to 90 served as donors. Germline CDR1 is SEHNR and CDR2 is FQNEAQ (reference sequence). The CDR3 runs 14 residues. V lost 7 bases to trimming and J lost 3 bases, with 12 bases between them. A second PCR, run for about 7 to 11 cycles, used a sample-barcoded 5' primer plus a J-beta primer mix. MiXCR, run by TCRdb on the 5' RACE reads, gives a single entry per CDR3 protein. This repertoire shows roughly 1.4 million distinct CDR3 sequences, almost 60% found once; its top ten account for 6.5% to 8.5%. Material for sequencing was blood. This clonotype was sampled from a man in his late teens or twenties in good health. The rearrangement joins TRBV7-9 to TRBJ1-4; the D is unclear. CDR3 sequence reads: CASNNGIANEKLFF. The DNA of the CDR3 is TGTGCCAGCAACAACGGGATAGCTAATGAAAAACTGTTTTTT. Looking up the rest from reference TRBV7-9 and TRBJ1-4 gives the full variable domain: DTGVSQNPRHKITKRGQNVTFRCDPISEHNRLYWYRQTLGQGPEFLTYFQNEAQLEKSRLLSDRFSAERPKGSFSTLEIQRTEQGDSAMYLCASNNGIANEKLFFGSGTQLSVL.